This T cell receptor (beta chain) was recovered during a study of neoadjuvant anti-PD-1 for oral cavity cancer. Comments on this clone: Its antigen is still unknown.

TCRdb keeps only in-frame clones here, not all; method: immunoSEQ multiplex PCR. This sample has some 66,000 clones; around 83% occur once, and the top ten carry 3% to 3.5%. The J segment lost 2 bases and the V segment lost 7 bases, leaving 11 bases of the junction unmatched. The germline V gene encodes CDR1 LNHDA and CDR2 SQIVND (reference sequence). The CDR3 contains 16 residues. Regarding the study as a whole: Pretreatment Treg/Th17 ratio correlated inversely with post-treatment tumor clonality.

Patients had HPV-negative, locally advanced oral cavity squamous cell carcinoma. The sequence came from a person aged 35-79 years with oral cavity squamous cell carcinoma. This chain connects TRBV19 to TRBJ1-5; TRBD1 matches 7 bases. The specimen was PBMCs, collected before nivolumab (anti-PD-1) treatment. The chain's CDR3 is CASTQGGKGRNQPQHF. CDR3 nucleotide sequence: TGTGCCAGTACCCAGGGGGGGAAGGGGCGCAATCAGCCCCAGCATTTT. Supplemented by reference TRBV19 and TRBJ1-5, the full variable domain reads DGGITQSPKYLFRKEGQNVTLSCEQNLNHDAMYWYRQDPGQGLRLIYYSQIVNDFQKGDIAEGYSVSREKKESFPLTVTSAQKNPTAFYLCASTQGGKGRNQPQHFGDGTRLSIL.